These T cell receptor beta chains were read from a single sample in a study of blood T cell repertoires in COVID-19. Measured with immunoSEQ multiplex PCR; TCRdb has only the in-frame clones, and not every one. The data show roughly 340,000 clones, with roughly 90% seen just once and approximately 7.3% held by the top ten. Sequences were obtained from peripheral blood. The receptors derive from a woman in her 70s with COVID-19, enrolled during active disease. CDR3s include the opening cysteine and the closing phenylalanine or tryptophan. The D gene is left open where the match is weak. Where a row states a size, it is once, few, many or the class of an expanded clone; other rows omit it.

CDR3 DNA: TGTGCCAGCAGCCCCGCCTCGGACAGTCGTACCGGGGAGCTGTTTTTT
CDR3 protein: CASSPASDSRTGELFF
V gene: TRBV28
J gene: TRBJ2-2
D gene: NA
clone size: NA

CDR3 DNA: TGTGCCAGCAGCGTAAGATGGCGGGGGGCCCCTAATGAGCAGTTCTTC
CDR3 protein: CASSVRWRGAPNEQFF
V gene: TRBV9
J gene: TRBJ2-1
D gene: TRBD2
clone size: NA

CDR3 DNA: TGTGCCAGCAGCAAAGAGGAACGGGGTAGAGAGACCCAGTACTTC
CDR3 protein: CASSKEERGRETQYF
V gene: TRBV21-1
J gene: TRBJ2-5
D gene: NA
clone size: NA

CDR3 DNA: TGTGCCAGCAGTGGGCGGGGAAACACTGAAGCTTTCTTT
CDR3 protein: CASSGRGNTEAFF
V gene: TRBV2
J gene: TRBJ1-1
D gene: NA
clone size: NA

CDR3 DNA: TGTGCCAGCAGCCCGCCGAAGAAGGGGGCGGGTGAGGCTTTCTTT
CDR3 protein: CASSPPKKGAGEAFF
V gene: TRBV7-2
J gene: TRBJ1-1
D gene: TRBD1
clone size: once

CDR3 DNA: TGCAGCGTTGCAAGAGGGGAGGCCGGAGGTGAGCAGTTCTTC
CDR3 protein: CSVARGEAGGEQFF
V gene: TRBV29-1
J gene: TRBJ2-1
D gene: NA
clone size: NA

CDR3 DNA: TGTGCCAGCTCACCACCGGGGGGGGCGTATGGCTACACCTTC
CDR3 protein: CASSPPGGAYGYTF
V gene: TRBV18
J gene: TRBJ1-2
D gene: NA
clone size: once

CDR3 DNA: TGCGCCAGCAGTGCGTTCGGGACTCCTCCGAATGAGCAGTTCTTC
CDR3 protein: CASSAFGTPPNEQFF
V gene: TRBV10-2
J gene: TRBJ2-1
D gene: NA
clone size: few

CDR3 DNA: TGTGCCAGCAGTTTGTGGGCATCCACTGAAGCTTTCTTT
CDR3 protein: CASSLWASTEAFF
V gene: TRBV12-3/TRBV12-4
J gene: TRBJ1-1
D gene: NA
clone size: NA

CDR3 DNA: TGTGCCAGCAGCTCGGGGATATCTCGCGCGGAGACCCAGTACTTC
CDR3 protein: CASSSGISRAETQYF
V gene: TRBV7-9
J gene: TRBJ2-5
D gene: NA
clone size: NA

CDR3 DNA: TGTGCCAGCAGCAAAATTTCAGGGGACTATGGCTACACCTTC
CDR3 protein: CASSKISGDYGYTF
V gene: TRBV7-2
J gene: TRBJ1-2
D gene: NA
clone size: NA

CDR3 DNA: TGTGCCAGCTCACCTTCGACTAATGAAAAACTGTTTTTT
CDR3 protein: CASSPSTNEKLFF
V gene: TRBV18
J gene: TRBJ1-4
D gene: NA
clone size: NA

CDR3 DNA: TGTGCCAGCAGCAGACAAACCGGGGAAGCACCCCTCCACTTT
CDR3 protein: CASSRQTGEAPLHF
V gene: TRBV21-1
J gene: TRBJ1-6
D gene: NA
clone size: NA

CDR3 DNA: TGTGCCAGCAGTACAGGGAGGGGTTATTCACCCCTCCACTTT
CDR3 protein: CASSTGRGYSPLHF
V gene: TRBV2
J gene: TRBJ1-6
D gene: NA
clone size: NA

CDR3 DNA: TGCGCCAGCAGCTCAGGACAGGGGAGACTTGAAAAACTGTTTTTT
CDR3 protein: CASSSGQGRLEKLFF
V gene: TRBV5-1
J gene: TRBJ1-4
D gene: TRBD1
clone size: NA

CDR3 DNA: TGTGCCAGCAGTTCCCGGGAGACCAATGAAGCTTTCTTT
CDR3 protein: CASSSRETNEAFF
V gene: TRBV12-3/TRBV12-4
J gene: TRBJ1-1
D gene: NA
clone size: NA

CDR3 DNA: TGTGCCACCAGACCATCTCCGGGACAGGGACCGAACACTGAAGCTTTCTTT
CDR3 protein: CATRPSPGQGPNTEAFF
V gene: TRBV24-1
J gene: TRBJ1-1
D gene: TRBD1
clone size: NA

CDR3 DNA: TGTGCCAGCAGTCTCCGTGATGGAGGGCCAGCTTTCTTT
CDR3 protein: CASSLRDGGPAFF
V gene: TRBV6-4
J gene: TRBJ1-1
D gene: NA
clone size: NA

CDR3 DNA: TGCGCCAGCAGGATCGGGACAGGGGGACACAATGAGCAGTTCTTC
CDR3 protein: CASRIGTGGHNEQFF
V gene: TRBV5-1
J gene: TRBJ2-1
D gene: TRBD1
clone size: NA

CDR3 DNA: TGTGCCAGTAGTATAGGACAGGGAAATGGCTACACCTTC
CDR3 protein: CASSIGQGNGYTF
V gene: TRBV19
J gene: TRBJ1-2
D gene: TRBD1
clone size: NA

CDR3 DNA: TGTGCCAGCAGTGAGGCTACCGGGACAGGATACGAGCAGTACTTC
CDR3 protein: CASSEATGTGYEQYF
V gene: TRBV6-1
J gene: TRBJ2-7
D gene: TRBD1
clone size: NA

CDR3 DNA: TGTGCCAGTAGTATTTCAGAGGGGGGGCAAGATACGCAGTATTTT
CDR3 protein: CASSISEGGQDTQYF
V gene: TRBV19
J gene: TRBJ2-3
D gene: NA
clone size: NA

CDR3 DNA: TGTGCCAGCCTCCCTCGTGGTGGGGGCGAGGGTGAAGCTTTCTTT
CDR3 protein: CASLPRGGGEGEAFF
V gene: TRBV2
J gene: TRBJ1-1
D gene: NA
clone size: NA

CDR3 DNA: TGCAGCGTTTGGGGGGGGGACACAGATACGCAGTATTTT
CDR3 protein: CSVWGGDTDTQYF
V gene: TRBV29-1
J gene: TRBJ2-3
D gene: TRBD2
clone size: NA

CDR3 DNA: TGTGCCAGCAGTGCGGACTTTTACGGGGGCTACACCTTC
CDR3 protein: CASSADFYGGYTF
V gene: TRBV27
J gene: TRBJ1-2
D gene: NA
clone size: NA

CDR3 DNA: TGTGCCACATCGGACACCGGGGAGCTGTTTTTT
CDR3 protein: CATSDTGELFF
V gene: TRBV24-1
J gene: TRBJ2-2
D gene: NA
clone size: NA

CDR3 DNA: TGTGCCTGGAGTAAGCAGGGTGGAAACACCATATATTTT
CDR3 protein: CAWSKQGGNTIYF
V gene: TRBV30
J gene: TRBJ1-3
D gene: NA
clone size: NA

CDR3 DNA: TGTGCCAGCAGCCGCGGAGGGGGGGATTACGAGCAGTACTTC
CDR3 protein: CASSRGGGDYEQYF
V gene: TRBV7-2
J gene: TRBJ2-7
D gene: NA
clone size: once

CDR3 DNA: TGTGCCAGCAGCTTTGAGGAGACAGGGGGCTTCTGCACCTTC
CDR3 protein: CASSFEETGGFCTF
V gene: TRBV7-8
J gene: TRBJ1-2
D gene: TRBD1
clone size: NA

CDR3 DNA: TGTGCCACCCAAGATCGAGACATGCCCCAGCATTTT
CDR3 protein: CATQDRDMPQHF
V gene: TRBV24-1
J gene: TRBJ1-5
D gene: NA
clone size: NA

CDR3 DNA: TGCGCCAGCAGCTTGTCGGGACAGGGCTCGGGAAACACCATATATTTT
CDR3 protein: CASSLSGQGSGNTIYF
V gene: TRBV5-1
J gene: TRBJ1-3
D gene: TRBD1
clone size: NA

CDR3 DNA: TGTGCCAGCAGCCGTAATGACAGGCGGGAGCTGTTTTTT
CDR3 protein: CASSRNDRRELFF
V gene: TRBV7-2
J gene: TRBJ2-2
D gene: NA
clone size: NA

CDR3 DNA: TGTGCCAGCAGCCAAGACCGAGGGGATACGCAGTATTTT
CDR3 protein: CASSQDRGDTQYF
V gene: TRBV3-1/TRBV3-2
J gene: TRBJ2-3
D gene: NA
clone size: NA

CDR3 DNA: TGTGCCAGCAGTTTCCTAGCGGGGACCACAGATACGCAGTATTTT
CDR3 protein: CASSFLAGTTDTQYF
V gene: TRBV28
J gene: TRBJ2-3
D gene: TRBD2
clone size: NA

CDR3 DNA: TGTGCCAGCCAAACAGGGCCCTACGAGCAGTACTTC
CDR3 protein: CASQTGPYEQYF
V gene: TRBV12-3/TRBV12-4
J gene: TRBJ2-7
D gene: NA
clone size: NA

CDR3 DNA: TGTGCCAGCAGCCATCAACCCAGCGGGGGTCAAGGCCAGTACTTC
CDR3 protein: CASSHQPSGGQGQYF
V gene: TRBV6-2/TRBV6-3
J gene: TRBJ2-5
D gene: TRBD2
clone size: NA

CDR3 DNA: TGTGCCAGCAGCGCGGAGGAAGCTAACTATGGCTACACCTTC
CDR3 protein: CASSAEEANYGYTF
V gene: TRBV9
J gene: TRBJ1-2
D gene: NA
clone size: NA

CDR3 DNA: TGCGCCAGCAGCTTGTTCAACGGGGGGGCAGATACGCAGTATTTT
CDR3 protein: CASSLFNGGADTQYF
V gene: TRBV5-1
J gene: TRBJ2-3
D gene: TRBD2
clone size: NA

CDR3 DNA: TGCGCCAGCAGCCAGGCCGGGACAGGGGGCGGCAATCAGCCCCAGCATTTT
CDR3 protein: CASSQAGTGGGNQPQHF
V gene: TRBV4-1
J gene: TRBJ1-5
D gene: TRBD1
clone size: NA

CDR3 DNA: TGCGCCAGCAGCCCTGGGCCACCGCCCGATACGCAGTATTTT
CDR3 protein: CASSPGPPPDTQYF
V gene: TRBV4-1
J gene: TRBJ2-3
D gene: NA
clone size: NA

CDR3 DNA: TGTGCCAGCAGTGAGGGGCTCCGTGAGGCTTTCTTT
CDR3 protein: CASSEGLREAFF
V gene: TRBV2
J gene: TRBJ1-1
D gene: NA
clone size: NA

CDR3 DNA: TGTGCCAGCAGCTTGGCACCCACAGATACGCAGTATTTT
CDR3 protein: CASSLAPTDTQYF
V gene: TRBV11-2
J gene: TRBJ2-3
D gene: NA
clone size: few

CDR3 DNA: TGTGCCAGCAGCTTTAGCGGGGGGGCCTACAATGAGCAGTTCTTC
CDR3 protein: CASSFSGGAYNEQFF
V gene: TRBV5-8
J gene: TRBJ2-1
D gene: TRBD2
clone size: NA

CDR3 DNA: TGTGCCAGCTCACTCCCCGGGGGGGTGAGGGAGCAGTACTTC
CDR3 protein: CASSLPGGVREQYF
V gene: TRBV18
J gene: TRBJ2-7
D gene: TRBD2
clone size: once

CDR3 DNA: TGTGCCAGCAGTGAATTGGGGCTAGCGGGGGGGAGAGATACGCAGTATTTT
CDR3 protein: CASSELGLAGGRDTQYF
V gene: TRBV6-1
J gene: TRBJ2-3
D gene: TRBD2
clone size: NA

CDR3 DNA: TGTGCCAGCTCACCACCGAGTAAAACAGATACGCAGTATTTT
CDR3 protein: CASSPPSKTDTQYF
V gene: TRBV18
J gene: TRBJ2-3
D gene: NA
clone size: NA

CDR3 DNA: TGTGCCAGCAGCCTAACGACTCGCGAAAAACTGTTTTTT
CDR3 protein: CASSLTTREKLFF
V gene: TRBV6-5
J gene: TRBJ1-4
D gene: NA
clone size: NA

CDR3 DNA: TGTGCCAGCAGTTTCGCGACAGGGTTCTACGAGCAGTACTTC
CDR3 protein: CASSFATGFYEQYF
V gene: TRBV27
J gene: TRBJ2-7
D gene: TRBD1
clone size: NA

CDR3 DNA: TGTGCCAGGGCCCTTAGCGGGGCCAGGGGGTATGGCTACACCTTC
CDR3 protein: CARALSGARGYGYTF
V gene: TRBV19
J gene: TRBJ1-2
D gene: TRBD1
clone size: NA

CDR3 DNA: TGTGCCAGCAGTGAATGGCACAGGGAGTTCGCTATCTCCTACGAGCAGTACTTC
CDR3 protein: CASSEWHREFAISYEQYF
V gene: TRBV6-1
J gene: TRBJ2-7
D gene: NA
clone size: few

CDR3 DNA: TGCGCCAGCAGCTGGGGGCCGGGACAGGGCTACGAGCAGTACTTC
CDR3 protein: CASSWGPGQGYEQYF
V gene: TRBV5-1
J gene: TRBJ2-7
D gene: TRBD1
clone size: NA